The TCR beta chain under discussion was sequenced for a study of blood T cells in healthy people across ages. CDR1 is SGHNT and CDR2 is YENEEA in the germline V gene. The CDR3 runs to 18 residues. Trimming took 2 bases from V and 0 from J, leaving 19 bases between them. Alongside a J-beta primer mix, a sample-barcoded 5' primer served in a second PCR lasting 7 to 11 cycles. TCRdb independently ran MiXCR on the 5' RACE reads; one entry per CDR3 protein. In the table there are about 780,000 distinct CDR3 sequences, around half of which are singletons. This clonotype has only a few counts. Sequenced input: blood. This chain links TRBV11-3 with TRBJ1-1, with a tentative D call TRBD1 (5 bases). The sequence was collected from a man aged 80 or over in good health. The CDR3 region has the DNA TGTGCCAGCAGCTTAACGGGCAGGTGGGGGAAGTTGAACACTGAAGCTTTCTTT. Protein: CASSLTGRWGKLNTEAFF.